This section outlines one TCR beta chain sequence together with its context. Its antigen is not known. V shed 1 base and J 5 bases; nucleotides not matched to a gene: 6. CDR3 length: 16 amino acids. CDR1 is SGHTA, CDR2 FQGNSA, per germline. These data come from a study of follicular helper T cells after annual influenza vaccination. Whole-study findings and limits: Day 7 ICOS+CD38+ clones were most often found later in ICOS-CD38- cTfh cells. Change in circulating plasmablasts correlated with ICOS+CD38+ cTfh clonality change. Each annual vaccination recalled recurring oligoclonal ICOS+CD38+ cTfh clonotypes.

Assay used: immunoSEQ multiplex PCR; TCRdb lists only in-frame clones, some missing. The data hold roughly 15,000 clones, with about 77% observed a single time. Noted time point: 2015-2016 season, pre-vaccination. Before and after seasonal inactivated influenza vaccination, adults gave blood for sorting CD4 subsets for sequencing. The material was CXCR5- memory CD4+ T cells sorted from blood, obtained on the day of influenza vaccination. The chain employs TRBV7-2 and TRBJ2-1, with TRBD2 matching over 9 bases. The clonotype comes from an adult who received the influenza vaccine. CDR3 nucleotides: TGTGCCAGCAGCTTAGTGGGGTCTAGCGGGGACAATGAGCAGTTCTTC. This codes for CASSLVGSSGDNEQFF.